This T cell receptor beta chain was profiled in a study of regulatory T cells in long-lasting Graves disease. Background on the study: Antithyroid drugs had been taken under 3 months by newly diagnosed Graves' patients.

Broader study findings: Repertoires from persistent disease leaned toward TRBV28, TRBJ1-2 and TRBJ2-5. With a few thousand shared public clonotypes, persistent patients exceeded new patients, who shared approximately 880.

Both iRepertoire HTBI primers and Arm-PCR of CDR3 regions were used to build the TCR beta libraries. TCRdb itself ran the multiplex PCR reads through MiXCR, one entry per CDR3 protein. The table lists hundreds of thousands of distinct CDR3 sequences, about 13% of them singletons. Only a few counts were recorded for this clonotype. The antigen is not known. The length of the CDR3 is 14 residues. Germline loops: CDR1 MNHEY, CDR2 SMNVEV (reference sequence). The germline V and J ends were trimmed by 0 bases and 5 bases, with 10 bases remaining between them. As for time point: newly diagnosed GD, antithyroid drugs for less than 3 months. Generation of the TCR library employed RNA extracted from PBMCs. This sample was also put to use in a study of T cells in Graves' hyperthyroidism and ophthalmopathy. That study adds: From stable hyperthyroidism, ophthalmopathy was separated by a 13 V-J model.

Here the sequenced sample was peripheral blood mononuclear cells (PBMCs), taken at new diagnosis, from a patient treated with antithyroid drugs. This sequence joins TRBV27 and TRBJ2-5, with D unclear. This sequence was found in a man younger than 40 with Graves disease. The CDR3 DNA sequence: TGTGCCAGCAGTTTATCCCCAACAAGGGAGACCCAGTACTTC. Protein product: CASSLSPTRETQYF.